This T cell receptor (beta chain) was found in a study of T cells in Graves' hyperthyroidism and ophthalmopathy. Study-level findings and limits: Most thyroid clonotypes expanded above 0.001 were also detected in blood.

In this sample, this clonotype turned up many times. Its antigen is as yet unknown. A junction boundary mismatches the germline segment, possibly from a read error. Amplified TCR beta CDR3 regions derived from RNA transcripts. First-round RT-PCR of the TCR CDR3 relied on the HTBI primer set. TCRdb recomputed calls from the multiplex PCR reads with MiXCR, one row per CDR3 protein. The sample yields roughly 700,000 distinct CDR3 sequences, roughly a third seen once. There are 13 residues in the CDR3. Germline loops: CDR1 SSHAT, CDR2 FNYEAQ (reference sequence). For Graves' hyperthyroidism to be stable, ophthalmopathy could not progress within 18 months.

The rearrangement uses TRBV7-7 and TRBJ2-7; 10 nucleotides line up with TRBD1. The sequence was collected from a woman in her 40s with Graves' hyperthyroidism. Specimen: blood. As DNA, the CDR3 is TGTGCTAGCAGCTTAGACAGGGGGCACGAGCAGTACTTC. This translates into CASSLDRGHEQYF.